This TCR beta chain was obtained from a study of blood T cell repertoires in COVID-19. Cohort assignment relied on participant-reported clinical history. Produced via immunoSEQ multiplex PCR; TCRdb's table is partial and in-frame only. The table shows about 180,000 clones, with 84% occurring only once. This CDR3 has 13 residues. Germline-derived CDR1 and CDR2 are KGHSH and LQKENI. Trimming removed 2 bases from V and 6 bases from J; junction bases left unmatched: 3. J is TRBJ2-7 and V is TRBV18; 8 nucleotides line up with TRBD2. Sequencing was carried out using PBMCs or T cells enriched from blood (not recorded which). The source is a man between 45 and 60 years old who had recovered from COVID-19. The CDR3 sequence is CASSPGGGPEQYF. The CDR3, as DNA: TGTGCCAGCTCACCAGGCGGGGGGCCCGAGCAGTACTTC.